These 27 T cell receptor beta chains came from one sample sequenced in a study of blood T cells in healthy people across ages (dated by TCRdb to between 2015 and 2016). The library was prepared using 5' RACE. The sample was run on an Illumina HiSeq 2500. The second PCR ran for about 6 to 12 cycles and used a J-beta primer mix along with a sample-barcoded 5' primer. Starting from the raw public reads, TCRdb applied fastp trimming at Q25, assembled clones with MiXCR and retained in-frame beta chains. A single entry per CDR3 protein holds the most common genes and DNA from its merged rows. The table for this sample lists more than 1,000,000 distinct CDR3 sequences; 20% to 25% of them were counted only once. Around 0.75% of the sample is held by the ten biggest clonotypes. Another study also made use of these data, one on T cells of mothers and their children.

The sequenced material came from blood. The receptors stem from a girl aged 2-10 years in good health.

This clonotype was found a few times. The chain employs TRBV20-1 and TRBJ2-5; no reliable D call. CDR3 size: 12 residues. In germline, CDR1 is DFQATT, CDR2 SNEGSKA (reference sequence). V shed 1 base and J shed 7 bases, with 10 bases lying between them. CDR3 residues: CSARAPGGTQYF. DNA of the CDR3: TGCAGTGCTAGAGCCCCCGGTGGGACCCAGTACTTC.

There are a few counts of this clonotype. The J gene is TRBJ1-2, the V gene TRBV5-6; no clear D gene. This CDR3 has 15 amino acids. The V gene's germline CDR1 is SGHDT and CDR2 YYEEEE. The germline V and J ends were trimmed by 5 bases and 3 bases, with 17 bases remaining between them. CDR3: CASRAAFMAYYGYTF. The CDR3 nucleotides read TGTGCCAGCAGGGCCGCCTTTATGGCCTACTATGGCTACACCTTC. The variable domain in full, with the rest retrieved from reference TRBV5-6 and TRBJ1-2, is DAGVTQSPTHLIKTRGQQVTLRCSPKSGHDTVSWYQQALGQGPQFIFQYYEEEERQRGNFPDRFSGHQFPNYSSELNVNALLLGDSALYLCASRAAFMAYYGYTFGSGTRLTVV.

This clonotype showed up just a few times. This chain uses TRBV12-3 or TRBV12-4 with TRBJ2-5, with D possibly being TRBD1 (5 bases). The CDR3 contains 15 residues. V was clipped by 6 bases and J by 6 bases, with 20 bases between them. CDR3: CASSPWGSAIKTQYF. CDR3 DNA: TGTGCCAGCAGCCCGTGGGGCTCAGCTATCAAGACCCAGTACTTC.

The chain employs TRBV4-1 and TRBJ2-4; the match to TRBD2 covers 11 bases. The germline CDR1 and CDR2 sequences are MGHRA and YSYEKL. V shed 6 bases, J shed 6 bases, and the junction held 10 bases outside the gene matches. The CDR3 sequence is 16 residues long. CDR3 nucleotide sequence: TGCGCCAGCAGACCTAGCGGGAGGATCCCAGGAAACATTCAGTACTTC. This gives the protein CASRPSGRIPGNIQYF.

The rearrangement links TRBV29-1 to TRBJ2-7; 7 positions agree with TRBD1. In germline, CDR1 is SQVTM, CDR2 ANQGSEA. The CDR3 contains 16 residues. Unmatched junction bases numbered 13, after V lost 2 bases and J lost 3 bases. The CDR3 loop is CSVERAEQGSDYEQYF. Written as DNA, the CDR3 is TGCAGCGTTGAAAGGGCTGAACAGGGGTCAGACTACGAGCAGTACTTC.

This clonotype was detected a few times. V gene TRBV7-9 combines with J gene TRBJ2-1, with D possibly TRBD2 on 5 matching bases. The V gene lost 5 bases and the J gene lost 7 bases, with 15 bases spanning the gap. CDR1 and CDR2 from the germline V gene are SEHNR and FQNEAQ (reference sequence). The CDR3 spans 14 residues. The CDR3 protein is CASSTPWAGNEQFF. CDR3 nucleotide sequence: TGTGCCAGCAGCACGCCATGGGCGGGTAATGAGCAGTTCTTC. The full variable domain, completed using reference TRBV7-9 and TRBJ2-1, is DTGVSQNPRHKITKRGQNVTFRCDPISEHNRLYWYRQTLGQGPEFLTYFQNEAQLEKSRLLSDRFSAERPKGSFSTLEIQRTEQGDSAMYLCASSTPWAGNEQFFGPGTRLTVL.

With regard to this clonotype: A read error may produce the germline difference seen at one junction end. This chain uses TRBV12-3 or TRBV12-4 with TRBJ1-4, with no clear D. This CDR3 has 9 amino acids. The CDR3 is CAGDEELFF. DNA for the CDR3: TGTGCCGGGGATGAAGAACTGTTTTTT.

This clonotype was detected only a few times. V usage is TRBV2 and J usage is TRBJ2-1; 13 bases are a match to TRBD2. J gave up 2 bases and V 5 bases, and 3 bases lay outside the gene matches. From germline, CDR1 is SNHLY and CDR2 FYNNEI. The CDR3 spans 16 residues. This CDR3 reads CASSRTSGGAYNEQFF. CDR3 DNA sequence: TGTGCCAGCAGTCGGACTAGCGGGGGTGCCTACAATGAGCAGTTCTTC.

This clonotype was recorded a few times. This chain joins TRBV12-3 or TRBV12-4 and TRBJ1-2, with 10 positions matching TRBD1. Germline trimming cut 0 bases from V and 4 bases from J; bases unmatched to any gene: 5. CDR3 size: 16 residues. The CDR3 protein is CASSLAGTGAPYGYTF. The DNA of the CDR3 is TGTGCCAGCAGTTTAGCCGGGACAGGGGCTCCCTATGGCTACACCTTC.

This clonotype came up a few times. This rearrangement joins TRBV7-3 to TRBJ2-7, with 7 positions matching TRBD1. With V trimmed by 2 bases and J by 7 bases, 8 bases remained unmatched. The CDR3 length is 14 residues. Germline values: CDR1 SGHTA, CDR2 FQGTGA. The CDR3 region is CASSLAPTGSEQYF. The CDR3 DNA is TGTGCCAGCAGCTTAGCCCCGACAGGGTCGGAGCAGTACTTC.

For this clonotype: At one boundary the junction diverges from the germline segment, which might be a read error. The chain recombines TRBV6-1 with TRBJ1-6; D is unclear. This CDR3 has 12 residues. Germline V gene sequence: CDR1 MNHNS, CDR2 SASEGT. The DNA for the CDR3 is TGTGCCAGCACAGCTCCTAATTCACCCCTCCGCTTT. The encoded protein is CASTAPNSPLRF.

V is TRBV14 and J is TRBJ2-3; the D gene is possibly TRBD2 (6 bases). The CDR3 has 12 residues. Germline V gives CDR1 SGHDN, CDR2 FVKESK. V shed 4 bases and J shed 14 bases, with 16 bases lying between them. The CDR3 sequence is CASSPRDGELYF. As DNA, the CDR3 is TGTGCCAGCAGCCCGCGGGACGGGGAGTTGTATTTT.

In its sample, this clonotype was seen a few times. This rearrangement joins TRBV5-5 to TRBJ2-5; 8 bases align to TRBD1. CDR1 is SGHKS, CDR2 YYEKEE, per germline (reference sequence). With V trimmed by 0 bases and J by 4 bases, 11 bases remained unmatched. The CDR3 spans 17 residues. The CDR3 nucleotides are TGTGCCAGCAGCTTGGATCGGACAGGGTATGAGATAGAGACCCAGTACTTC. It yields the protein CASSLDRTGYEIETQYF.

CDR3 nucleotide sequence: TGTGCCAGCAGTTTGATGGAGGGCGATGAGCAGTTCTTC. Amino acid sequence: CASSLMEGDEQFF. This chain connects TRBV12-3 or TRBV12-4 to TRBJ2-1, with a possible D match to TRBD2 (6 bases). V was cut by 3 bases and J by 8 bases, with 11 bases left in between. The CDR3 runs to 13 residues.

This clonotype was observed a handful of times. The rearrangement links TRBV29-1 to TRBJ2-1; possibly TRBD1 for D (6 bases). Looked up from germline, CDR1 is SQVTM and CDR2 is ANQGSEA. Trimming took off 6 bases at V and 6 bases at J, with 15 bases between the two ends. This CDR3 is built from 13 residues. The DNA for the CDR3 is TGCAGCGTACTCCGGGACAAGAGCAATGAGCAGTTCTTC. Amino acids: CSVLRDKSNEQFF.

This clonotype was detected only a few times. This chain connects TRBV9 to TRBJ2-7; the D is unclear. In germline, CDR1 is SGDLS, CDR2 YYNGEE. The CDR3 sequence is 11 residues long. The ends were cut back, 6 bases at V and 5 bases at J, with 9 bases in the middle. CDR3 sequence: CASNSDDEQYF. The CDR3 DNA follows: TGTGCCAGCAACTCAGATGACGAGCAGTACTTC.

This clonotype was counted only a few times. The CDR3, as DNA: TGTGCCAGCAGTTTGATTTACGAGGGACAGTACAATGAGCAGTTCTTC. Protein: CASSLIYEGQYNEQFF. The genes are TRBV28 and TRBJ2-1; 7 bases align to TRBD1. Germline CDR1 reads MDHEN; CDR2 reads SYDVKM. The length of the CDR3 is 16 residues. J was trimmed by 4 bases and V by 3 bases; bases with no gene match: 9. Looking up the rest from reference TRBV28 and TRBJ2-1 gives the full variable domain: DVKVTQSSRYLVKRTGEKVFLECVQDMDHENMFWYRQDPGLGLRLIYFSYDVKMKEKGDIPEGYSVSREKKERFSLILESASTNQTSMYLCASSLIYEGQYNEQFFGPGTRLTVL.

The sample holds a few counts of this clonotype. The genes are TRBV6-2 or TRBV6-3 and TRBJ2-3, with 10 bases matching TRBD2. The CDR3 totals 16 residues. The V segment lost 4 bases and the J segment 2 bases; nucleotides outside the gene matches: 6. Looked up from germline, CDR1 is MNHEY and CDR2 is SVGEGT. The CDR3 DNA follows: TGTGCCAGCAGTTCCCTCCTAGCGGGGGACACAGATACGCAGTATTTT. This codes for CASSSLLAGDTDTQYF.

There are a few counts of this clonotype. The chain employs TRBV12-3 or TRBV12-4 and TRBJ1-3; maybe TRBD1 (6 bases). The V end lost 8 bases, the J end lost 0 bases, and 8 bases lay between the germline ends. The CDR3 contains 13 residues. The CDR3 is CASLDSSGNTIYF. The CDR3 nucleotides read TGTGCCAGCTTGGACAGCTCTGGAAACACCATATATTTT.

The CDR3 DNA is TGCAGTCCAGGGGGAACGGCCCAAGAGACCCAGTACTTC. This translates into CSPGGTAQETQYF. The rearrangement uses TRBV20-1 and TRBJ2-5; 7 nucleotides agree with TRBD1. This CDR3 is 13 amino acids long. Per the germline V gene, CDR1 is DFQATT and CDR2 is SNEGSKA (reference sequence). The V gene end was trimmed by 8 bases and the J gene end by 1 base; junction bases not matched to a gene: 7.

This clonotype has more than one count but fewer than ten. The chain employs TRBV7-9 and TRBJ2-3, with a weak D call TRBD2 (5 bases). Germline values: CDR1 SEHNR, CDR2 FQNEAQ (reference sequence). This CDR3 region has 16 residues. The germline V and J ends were trimmed by 5 bases and 0 bases, with 15 bases remaining between them. CDR3 sequence (DNA): TGTGCCAGCAGCGTAGTGGGTAGCGCTAGCACAGATACGCAGTATTTT. This encodes CASSVVGSASTDTQYF.

This clonotype was observed a handful of times. The chain couples TRBV5-6 to TRBJ2-5; 12 nucleotides line up with TRBD1. The J call may be incorrect, as the DNA end agrees better with TRBJ2-1. The CDR3 sequence is 14 residues long. Germline CDR1 reads SGHDT; CDR2 reads YYEEEE. Here the CDR3 reads CASSWDRGRNEQFF. The DNA for the CDR3 is TGTGCCAGCAGTTGGGACAGGGGGCGGAATGAGCAGTTCTTC.

Notes on this clonotype: A read error may produce the germline difference seen at one junction end. J is TRBJ1-1 and V is TRBV6-6, with 8 bases lining up with TRBD1. Germline assignment: CDR1 MNHNY and CDR2 SVGAGI (reference sequence). The CDR3 is 14 residues long. The CDR3 loop is CASTPTGVRTGAFF. As DNA, the CDR3 is TGTGCCAGCACCCCGACAGGGGTCCGGACTGGAGCTTTCTTT.

CDR3 sequence (DNA): TGTGCCAGCAGGCCTCCAAACCGGGACAGTTTCACCGGGGAGCTGTTTTTT. Its protein product is CASRPPNRDSFTGELFF. V and J are TRBV12-3 or TRBV12-4 and TRBJ2-2; TRBD1 aligns across 7 bases. The V gene end was trimmed by 6 bases and the J gene end by 4 bases; junction bases not matched to a gene: 14. This CDR3 spans 17 amino acids.

The sample holds many counts of this clonotype. The rearrangement uses TRBV6-5 and TRBJ1-5; D gene ambiguous. Germline assignment: CDR1 MNHEY and CDR2 SVGAGI. Trimming removed 2 bases from V and 2 bases from J, with 10 bases in between. The CDR3 totals 15 residues. CDR3 in DNA: TGTGCCAGCAGTTACCGGCAGGCGGGCAATCAGCCCCAGCATTTT. This encodes CASSYRQAGNQPQHF.

The sample holds a few counts of this clonotype. V is TRBV28 and J is TRBJ2-4; no clear D gene. Trimming pared 3 bases from V and 11 bases from J, leaving 11 bases between. Per the germline V gene, CDR1 is MDHEN and CDR2 is SYDVKM. The CDR3 contains 12 residues. The CDR3 protein is CASSFSQRLQYF. CDR3 sequence (DNA): TGTGCCAGCAGTTTCTCCCAGAGACTTCAGTACTTC.

As for this clonotype: Its ends do not fully match the called genes, so a read error is possible. The gene calls are TRBV4-2 and TRBJ2-3; D is unresolved. The V gene's germline CDR1 is LGHNA and CDR2 YNFKEQ. The CDR3 has 12 residues. DNA for the CDR3: TGTGCCCGCAGCCAAGACTCCAGTTCGCAGTATTTT. Its translation: CARSQDSSSQYF.